These 27 T cell receptor beta chains were all obtained from the same sample, sequenced in a study of blood T cell repertoires in COVID-19. Produced via immunoSEQ multiplex PCR; TCRdb's table is partial and in-frame only. The sample lists about 110,000 clones, 60% to 85% occurring once. Sequenced: peripheral blood. The receptors derive from a woman aged 40 to 50 with acute or convalescent COVID-19.

This clone was seen a handful of times. The V gene is TRBV6-5, the J gene TRBJ1-5, with D perhaps matching TRBD1 (5 bases). The V end was cut by 7 bases, the J end by 4 bases, with 14 bases between. Germline lookup yields CDR1 MNHEY and CDR2 SVGAGI. This CDR3 region has 14 residues. This chain's CDR3 is CASKRGHDNQPQHF. The CDR3 DNA reads as TGTGCCAGCAAAAGGGGCCATGATAATCAGCCCCAGCATTTT.

The rearrangement joins TRBV5-1 to TRBJ2-7; the D gene is possibly TRBD1 (6 bases). Germline CDR1 reads SGHRS; CDR2 reads YFSETQ. CDR3 length equals 13 residues. Trimming pared 2 bases from V and 0 bases from J, leaving 6 bases between. The DNA of the CDR3 is TGCGCCAGCAGCTTACAGGGCTCCTACGAGCAGTACTTC. Its translation: CASSLQGSYEQYF.

This chain uses TRBV28 with TRBJ1-2; the match to TRBD1 covers 12 bases. Germline V gene sequence: CDR1 MDHEN, CDR2 SYDVKM. Germline trimming cut 7 bases from V and 3 bases from J; bases unmatched to any gene: 15. This CDR3 region has 18 residues. CDR3: CASTQPGTGGSLYYGYTF. CDR3 nucleotide sequence: TGTGCCAGCACACAACCCGGGACAGGGGGCTCTCTCTACTATGGCTACACCTTC.

V is TRBV7-5 and J is TRBJ2-1; the table gives TRBD1 as D, unverified against the DNA. TRBV7-5 is reported as a pseudogene. This CDR3 is built from 19 residues. This CDR3 reads CVRSPQTFPRTGVYNEQFF. The CDR3 DNA is TGTGTCAGAAGCCCACAAACCTTCCCCCGGACAGGGGTCTACAATGAGCAGTTCTTC.

The chain couples TRBV10-1 to TRBJ1-6; 10 positions match TRBD1. This CDR3 is built from 13 residues. The germline V gene encodes CDR1 WNHNN and CDR2 SYGVQD (reference sequence). V shed 5 bases and J 9 bases; nucleotides not matched to a gene: 1. The chain's CDR3 is CASSRDRGSPLHF. In DNA form, the CDR3 reads TGCGCCAGCAGTCGGGACAGGGGTTCACCCCTCCACTTT.

This sequence joins TRBV3-1 (or the pseudogene TRBV3-2) and TRBJ1-1; no firm D call. This CDR3 spans 12 amino acids. V shed 3 bases and J shed 4 bases, with 6 bases lying between them. CDR1 is LGHDT, CDR2 YNNKEL, per germline (reference sequence). The CDR3 bases are TGTGCCAGCAGCCAGGGGAGCACTGAAGCTTTCTTT. The encoded protein is CASSQGSTEAFF.

This rearrangement joins TRBV19 to TRBJ2-5; D might be TRBD2 (5 bases). Germline V gene lookup returns CDR1 LNHDA and CDR2 SQIVND (reference sequence). V was pared by 9 bases and J by 2 bases, with 13 bases between. This CDR3 comprises 13 residues. The CDR3 is CASGPTGQETQYF. CDR3 DNA: TGTGCCAGCGGACCTACGGGGCAAGAGACCCAGTACTTC.

The CDR3 nucleotides are TGTGCCAGCAGCCAGGGGCAGTACTCTGGAAACACCATATATTTT. Its protein is CASSQGQYSGNTIYF. J is TRBJ1-3 and V is TRBV13; a possible D gene is TRBD1 (6 bases). The CDR3 is 15 amino acids. In germline, CDR1 is PRHDT, CDR2 FYEKMQ (reference sequence). Trimming stripped 5 bases from V and 0 bases from J, with 11 bases between.

The V call is TRBV2, the J call TRBJ1-2; 10 bases align to TRBD1. CDR3 length: 16 amino acids. J was trimmed by 6 bases and V by 8 bases; bases with no gene match: 15. Germline V gene data show CDR1 as SNHLY and CDR2 as FYNNEI. CDR3 sequence reads: CASGAPGQGKGDGYTF. CDR3 in DNA: TGTGCCAGCGGGGCCCCGGGACAGGGGAAGGGAGATGGCTACACCTTC.

The chain joins TRBV3-1 (or the pseudogene TRBV3-2) to TRBJ1-2, with D possibly being TRBD1 (6 bases). Germline V lookup: CDR1 LGHDT, CDR2 YNNKEL (reference sequence). Trimming removed 4 bases from V and 2 bases from J, with 14 bases in between. The CDR3 is 15 residues long. CDR3 bases: TGTGCCAGCAGCCCTTCCGACAGGCCCAACTATGGCTACACCTTC. Protein: CASSPSDRPNYGYTF.

The rearrangement uses TRBV18 and TRBJ1-2; TRBD1 aligns across 8 bases. From germline, CDR1 is KGHSH and CDR2 LQKENI. J was trimmed by 8 bases and V by 5 bases; bases with no gene match: 16. This CDR3 region has 16 residues. CDR3 sequence: CASSDQQGGTGNGYTF. The CDR3 DNA sequence: TGTGCCAGCTCAGATCAACAGGGGGGGACCGGGAACGGCTACACCTTC.

In its sample, this clone was seen once. The chain couples TRBV7-2 to TRBJ1-2; D gene ambiguous. This CDR3 has 16 amino acids. Trimming took off 5 bases at V and 4 bases at J, with 20 bases between the two ends. The germline CDR1 and CDR2 sequences are SGHTA and FQGNSA. This CDR3 reads CASSLKPGRTSYGYTF. The CDR3 DNA follows: TGTGCCAGCAGCCTGAAACCGGGGAGAACCTCCTATGGCTACACCTTC.

This sequence joins TRBV20-1 and TRBJ2-7, with a weak D call TRBD1 (6 bases). From germline, CDR1 is DFQATT and CDR2 SNEGSKA (reference sequence). Trimming left V 3 bases short and J 0 bases short, with 18 bases between. The CDR3 runs to 16 residues. The CDR3 nucleotides are TGCAGTGCTAGTAGGGGGTCCTACTCGAGCTCCTACGAGCAGTACTTC. This encodes CSASRGSYSSSYEQYF.

For this clone: This sample also contains other DNA sequences that code for the same CDR3. The chain uses TRBV6-5 and TRBJ1-1; 10 bases agree with TRBD1. CDR3 length: 14 amino acids. The germline V gene has CDR1 MNHEY and CDR2 SVGAGI. With 6 bases clipped from V and 4 bases from J, the junction kept 5 bases outside the gene matches. CDR3 loop: CASRRTGGPTEAFF. DNA of the CDR3: TGTGCCAGCAGGCGGACAGGGGGACCCACTGAAGCTTTCTTT.

The chain employs TRBV2 and TRBJ1-5; TRBD1 matches at 8 bases. With 8 bases clipped from V and 1 base from J, the junction kept 1 base outside the gene matches. Germline CDR1 and CDR2: SNHLY and FYNNEI. This CDR3 has 13 residues. The CDR3 sequence is CASGQGSNQPQHF. The CDR3 DNA is TGTGCCAGCGGACAGGGAAGCAATCAGCCCCAGCATTTT.

This rearrangement joins TRBV28 to TRBJ1-5; D gene ambiguous. Germline assignment: CDR1 MDHEN and CDR2 SYDVKM. V was clipped by 5 bases and J by 4 bases, with 27 bases between them. The CDR3 consists of 19 residues. In DNA, the CDR3 is TGTGCCAGCAGTCCTATAGCGGTCGGTTCCCGGTTTTCTAATCAGCCCCAGCATTTT. This codes for CASSPIAVGSRFSNQPQHF.

This chain joins TRBV5-5 and TRBJ1-5, with 10 bases fitting TRBD1. The CDR3 totals 15 residues. The V gene's germline CDR1 is SGHKS and CDR2 YYEKEE (reference sequence). V lost 3 bases, J lost 1 base, and 1 base stayed unmatched. The CDR3 DNA reads TGTGCCAGCAGCTGGGGACAGGGGAGCAATCAGCCCCAGCATTTT. Residues: CASSWGQGSNQPQHF.

V usage is TRBV5-6 and J usage is TRBJ1-2; D uncertain. Trimming pared 4 bases from V and 4 bases from J, leaving 8 bases between. The CDR3 is 12 amino acids. CDR1 is SGHDT, CDR2 YYEEEE, per germline. CDR3 nucleotides: TGTGCCAGCAGCGGACTTGGCTATGGCTACACCTTC. Translated, it gives CASSGLGYGYTF.

This chain's CDR3 is CASSLDSAQGARETQYF. The CDR3 region has the DNA TGTGCCAGCAGCTTAGATTCGGCACAGGGTGCAAGGGAGACCCAGTACTTC. The rearrangement joins TRBV11-2 to TRBJ2-5; weak D call: TRBD1 (6 bases). This CDR3 spans 17 amino acids. Trimming removed 0 bases at V and 5 bases at J, with 19 bases between. CDR1 SGHAT and CDR2 FQNNGV come from the germline V gene.

This chain links TRBV5-1 with TRBJ2-2, with D possibly being TRBD2 (6 bases). Germline V gene sequence: CDR1 SGHRS, CDR2 YFSETQ. The CDR3 consists of 15 residues. V was pared by 4 bases and J by 7 bases, with 17 bases between. In nucleotides, the CDR3 is TGCGCCAGCAGCAGTGGGACTCTTAACCACGGGGAGCTGTTTTTT. This encodes CASSSGTLNHGELFF.

The chain combines TRBV10-3 with TRBJ2-2; 8 nucleotides agree with TRBD2. CDR1 ENHRY and CDR2 SYGVKD come from the germline V gene. This CDR3 has 14 amino acids. Unmatched junction bases numbered 3, after V lost 8 bases and J lost 1 base. The CDR3 reads CAIRAGGNTGELFF. The CDR3 DNA reads as TGTGCCATCCGGGCGGGGGGGAACACCGGGGAGCTGTTTTTT.

The chain combines TRBV28 with TRBJ1-3, with 9 bases that match TRBD1. Germline lookup yields CDR1 MDHEN and CDR2 SYDVKM. Trimming at V came to 6 bases and at J to 0 bases, leaving 6 bases not matched to a gene. The CDR3 is made up of 16 amino acids. CDR3 protein: CASRSQGAISGNTIYF. CDR3 in DNA: TGTGCCAGCAGGTCACAGGGGGCGATCTCTGGAAACACCATATATTTT.

The J gene is TRBJ1-2, the V gene TRBV3-1 (or the pseudogene TRBV3-2), with a tentative D call TRBD1 (5 bases). Germline V gene data show CDR1 as LGHDT and CDR2 as YNNKEL (reference sequence). CDR3 size: 18 residues. V lost 1 base to trimming and J lost 5 bases, with 23 bases between them. The DNA for the CDR3 is TGTGCCAGCAGCCAAGGGCCCCCCCTTCAGGGTTGGGGTTATGGCTACACCTTC. Amino acids: CASSQGPPLQGWGYGYTF.

Here the CDR3 reads CASSQGRVLYGYTF. The CDR3 DNA is TGCGCCAGCAGCCAAGGCAGGGTGCTCTATGGCTACACCTTC. V is TRBV4-1 and J is TRBJ1-2; TRBD1 might be the D (5 bases). CDR1 is MGHRA and CDR2 is YSYEKL in the germline V gene. The CDR3 totals 14 residues. V was shortened by 1 base and J by 4 bases, with 10 bases between the two germline ends.

This clone was seen more than once but under ten times. V and J are TRBV6-5 and TRBJ2-3, with 9 bases aligning to TRBD2. V lost 6 bases and J lost 6; bases outside the gene matches: 10. Germline V gives CDR1 MNHEY, CDR2 SVGAGI. There are 15 residues in the CDR3. The chain's CDR3 is CASSFTALAGDTQYF. The DNA of the CDR3 is TGTGCCAGCAGCTTTACGGCCCTAGCGGGGGATACGCAGTATTTT.

The chain has TRBV29-1 and TRBJ1-2, with a tentative D call TRBD1 (5 bases). The germline gives CDR1 SQVTM, CDR2 ANQGSEA. This CDR3 region has 12 residues. Trimming left V 4 bases short and J 6 bases short, with 12 bases between. The CDR3 here is CSVAEAGHGYTF. The DNA for the CDR3 is TGCAGCGTTGCGGAGGCGGGGCATGGCTACACCTTC.

The V gene is TRBV20-1, the J gene TRBJ2-3; no clear D. Germline loops: CDR1 DFQATT, CDR2 SNEGSKA (reference sequence). There are 11 residues in the CDR3. Trimming stripped 5 bases from V and 2 bases from J, with 5 bases between. The chain's CDR3 is CSALFTDTQYF. The DNA for the CDR3 is TGCAGTGCTTTATTCACAGATACGCAGTATTTT.